The entry below describes one T cell receptor (beta chain). The antigen is unknown. Donors comprised healthy HIV-negative adults lacking recent acute infections or vaccinations. This sample is part of a study of shared clonotypes between healthy human individuals. Study results and caveats: Clonotypes not shared had lower generation probabilities than those common to all four donors.

In the source study's methods: ImmunoSEQ junction-only sequences lacked quality scores, so their filtering differed. Produced via immunoSEQ multiplex PCR; TCRdb's table is partial and in-frame only. The V and J calls and clone size were taken over from that table, and D and trimming were inferred from the DNA. The table shows about 1.5 million clones, with 98% occurring only once. CDR3 length: 14 residues. CDR1 is MGHDK and CDR2 is SYGVNS in the germline V gene. Trimming left V 5 bases short and J 9 bases short, with 17 bases between. Material for sequencing was naive CD4+ T cells sorted from blood. Subset specified: CD45RA+ positively selected. The genes are TRBV25-1 and TRBJ2-1, with D unclear. This clonotype was obtained from a man in his thirties or forties in good health. In nucleotides, the CDR3 is TGTGCCAGCAGTCGATCGGTGTGGGGAAGTGAGCAGTTCTTC. Its protein is CASSRSVWGSEQFF.